One sample yielded the 26 T cell receptor beta chains listed below, sequenced in a study of Tregs in tolerant kidney transplant recipients. Mixed chimerism was transient after nonmyeloablative marrow transplants from related graft donors. Produced via immunoSEQ multiplex PCR; TCRdb's table is partial and in-frame only. The table counts thousands of clones; 5.5% to 6.5% lies in the top ten. The material sequenced was CD4+ T cells from blood (PBMCs), taken 6 months after the transplant. Receptors originate from a human patient who received a combined kidney and bone marrow transplant. Certain T cells may be donor cells from the graft.

Concerning this clone: The read terminates 3 residues ahead of where the CDR3 ends, so the germline J gene completes it. The rearrangement links TRBV7-2 to TRBJ2-1; TRBD1 might be the D (6 bases). Looked up from germline, CDR1 is SGHTA and CDR2 is FQGNSA. V lost 0 bases to trimming and J lost 2 bases, with 11 bases between them. The CDR3 loop spans 16 amino acids. The CDR3 DNA, read in part, is TGTGCCAGCAGCTTAGCATCCGGGACAACCTACAATGAG. Protein: CASSLASGTTYNE. From start to end, the CDR3 is CASSLASGTTYNEQFF. Full variable domain (outside the CDR3, taken from reference TRBV7-2 and TRBJ2-1): GAGVSQSPSNKVTEKGKDVELRCDPISGHTALYWYRQSLGQGLEFLIYFQGNSAPDKSGLPSDRFSAERTGGSVSTLTIQRTQQEDSAVYLCASSLASGTTYNEQFFGPGTRLTVL.

Its frequency marks this clone as medium-sized. The CDR3 is cut off 3 residues early in the read; its end comes from the germline J gene. The rearrangement links TRBV20-1 to TRBJ2-3; a possible D gene is TRBD2 (6 bases). Deletions cut 6 bases from V and 3 bases from J, with 13 bases between. CDR3 size: 13 residues. Germline loops: CDR1 DFQATT, CDR2 SNEGSKA (reference sequence). The CDR3 bases that were read are TGCAGTGCCCTACTAGCTGTGACAGATACG. Residues: CSALLAVTDT. The full-length CDR3 reads as CSALLAVTDTQYF.

This clone is called medium-sized based on its frequency. The read comes to an end 3 residues before the CDR3 does, leaving the germline J gene to fill in the end. The chain has TRBV30 and TRBJ2-4; perhaps TRBD1 as D (6 bases). This CDR3 has 16 residues. Germline CDR1 reads GTSNPN; CDR2 reads SVGIG (reference sequence). Trimming took 2 bases from V and 0 from J, leaving 14 bases between them. The covered CDR3 bases are TGTGCCTGGAGTATTATGACAGGTCGAGCCAAAAACATT. It specifies CAWSIMTGRAKNI. The full CDR3 sequence reads CAWSIMTGRAKNIQYF. The full variable domain, completed using reference TRBV30 and TRBJ2-4, is SQTIHQWPATLVQPVGSPLSLECTVEGTSNPNLYWYRQAAGRGLQLLFYSVGIGQISSEVPQNLSASRPQDRQFILSSKKLLLSDSGFYLCAWSIMTGRAKNIQYFGAGTRLSVL.

About this clone: Read coverage stops 3 residues before the CDR3 terminus; the germline J gene supplies the remainder. This chain connects TRBV12-3 or TRBV12-4 to TRBJ1-3; D remains ambiguous. The CDR3 is 14 amino acids. Trimming took off 6 bases at V and 4 bases at J, with 13 bases between the two ends. The CDR3 here is CASSQPRSGNTIYF. The CDR3 bases that were read are TGTGCCAGCAGCCAACCACGGTCGGGAAACACC.

About this clone itself: The read is 3 residues too short to cover the CDR3 end, so that end is filled in from the germline J gene. The chain uses TRBV7-8 and TRBJ2-7, with D unclear. Looked up from germline, CDR1 is SGHVS and CDR2 is FQNEAQ. V lost 1 base to trimming and J lost 0 bases, with 10 bases between them. CDR3 length: 15 amino acids. The part of the CDR3 DNA that was read is TGTGCCAGCAGCTTAGAATGGGCCTCCTCCTACGAG. It encodes CASSLEWASSYE. Given in full, the CDR3 is CASSLEWASSYEQYF.

The CDR3 bases that were read are TGTGCCAGCAGTTATTCTAGAGGCACTGAA. Translating gives CASSYSRGTE. The CDR3 reads in full as CASSYSRGTEAFF. This chain connects TRBV6-2 or TRBV6-3 to TRBJ1-1; D unresolved. Read coverage stops 3 residues before the CDR3 terminus; the germline J gene supplies the remainder. Germline V lookup: CDR1 MNHEY, CDR2 SVGEGT. V lost 3 bases, J lost 4 bases, and 9 bases lay in between. The CDR3 has 13 residues.

About this clone itself: A junction end diverges from the germline sequence, so it may reflect a read error. The covered CDR3 bases are TGTGCCAGCAGTCAAGTAAGGGAGACC. Translation: CASSQVRET. The full-length CDR3 reads as CASSQVRETQYF. The J gene is TRBJ2-5, the V gene TRBV14, with unresolved D. The CDR3 end is not reached by the read, which stops 3 residues before it; the germline J gene fills it in. CDR1 is SGHDN and CDR2 is FVKESK in the germline V gene. This CDR3 region has 12 residues.

A remark on this clone: The read falls 3 residues short of the CDR3 end, and the missing part is taken from the germline J gene. This rearrangement joins TRBV20-1 to TRBJ2-7; 14 bases align to TRBD2. The CDR3 spans 16 residues. The germline CDR1 and CDR2 sequences are DFQATT and SNEGSKA (reference sequence). V shed 6 bases and J 3 bases; nucleotides not matched to a gene: 10. The CDR3 loop is CSALGTSGSDLYEQYF. CDR3 DNA (partial): TGCAGTGCCCTCGGGACTAGCGGGAGTGATCTCTACGAG.

On this clone itself: The read ends 3 residues before the CDR3 terminus; that terminus is restored from the germline J gene. J is TRBJ2-1 and V is TRBV4-1; D assignment may be TRBD1 or TRBD2 (6 bases each). Germline loops: CDR1 MGHRA, CDR2 YSYEKL. V was shortened by 1 base and J by 2 bases, with 18 bases between the two germline ends. CDR3 length equals 18 residues. The CDR3 spells CASSQGNSRGRTYNEQFF. CDR3 bases read: TGCGCCAGCAGCCAAGGAAACTCGAGGGGGAGGACCTACAATGAG.

Concerning this clone: The read terminates 3 residues ahead of where the CDR3 ends, so the germline J gene completes it. This sequence joins TRBV28 and TRBJ1-1; tentative D call: TRBD1 (5 bases). The V gene's germline CDR1 is MDHEN and CDR2 SYDVKM. The CDR3 loop spans 14 amino acids. V lost 5 bases to trimming and J lost 4 bases, with 14 bases between them. The CDR3 here is CASSTLLGGTEAFF. Incomplete CDR3 DNA: TGTGCCAGCAGTACCCTGTTGGGGGGCACTGAA.

In the case of this clone: The read is 3 residues too short to cover the CDR3 end, so that end is filled in from the germline J gene. Additional DNA sequences in this sample encode the identical CDR3. The rearrangement uses TRBV28 and TRBJ1-4; D may be TRBD1 (6 bases). The CDR3 contains 15 residues. Trimming shortened V by 2 bases and J by 4 bases, and 11 bases separated the two germline ends. Germline V CDR1 and CDR2: MDHEN, SYDVKM. CDR3 DNA (partial): TGTGCCAGCAGTTTACAGGGGAGGTATAATGAAAAA. Translated, it gives CASSLQGRYNEK. The entire CDR3 is CASSLQGRYNEKLFF.

Notes on this clone: The read halts 3 residues ahead of the CDR3 end, with the missing end drawn from the germline J gene. This chain joins TRBV6-2 or TRBV6-3 and TRBJ1-2, with 8 bases that match TRBD1. The CDR3 runs to 16 residues. Germline V gene lookup returns CDR1 MNHEY and CDR2 SVGEGT. J lost 1 base, V lost 2 bases, and 6 bases had no gene match. The part of the CDR3 DNA that was read is TGTGCCAGCAGTTACGGTCCGACAGGGGATAACTATGGC. Protein product: CASSYGPTGDNYG. The CDR3 as a whole reads CASSYGPTGDNYGYTF.

As for this clone: From the germline J gene comes the end of the CDR3, since the read stops 3 residues before it. The J gene is TRBJ2-1, the V gene TRBV6-1; D not resolved. V was clipped by 0 bases and J by 8 bases, with 8 bases between them. CDR3 size: 13 residues. CDR1 MNHNS and CDR2 SASEGT come from the germline V gene. CDR3 DNA, as far as it was read: TGTGCCAGCAGTGAAGCGAACCAGTATGAG. As protein: CASSEANQYE. In full, the CDR3 is CASSEANQYEQFF.

Turning to this clone: The read falls 3 residues short of the CDR3 end, and the missing part is taken from the germline J gene. V usage is TRBV7-2 and J usage is TRBJ1-5; TRBD1 agrees at 8 bases. Germline CDR1 SGHTA, CDR2 FQGNSA. J lost 9 bases, V lost 4 bases, and 8 bases had no gene match. The CDR3 has 14 residues. The sequenced part of the CDR3 DNA is TGTGCCAGCAGCTCCGGGGACAGGACAAGGCCC. Encoded protein: CASSSGDRTRP. The full CDR3 protein is CASSSGDRTRPQHF.

According to its frequency, this clone is medium-sized (0.01 to 0.1%). The CDR3 extends 3 residues past the end of the read, so its final part is completed from the germline J gene. The chain joins TRBV30 to TRBJ2-2, with 8 bases that match TRBD1. Germline-derived CDR1 and CDR2 are GTSNPN and SVGIG (reference sequence). This CDR3 is 11 amino acids long. Trimming removed 7 bases from V and 6 bases from J; junction bases left unmatched: 1. CDR3 sequence reads: CAYRGAGELFF. The DNA read from the CDR3 is TGTGCCTACAGGGGGGCCGGGGAG.

With respect to this clone: The read ends 3 residues early relative to the CDR3; the germline J gene fills the gap. The chain employs TRBV7-9 and TRBJ2-2, with a weak D call TRBD2 (5 bases). This CDR3 is built from 12 residues. Germline lookup yields CDR1 SEHNR and CDR2 FQNEAQ (reference sequence). The CDR3 reads CTAGSRTGELFF. Incomplete CDR3 DNA: TGTACGGCGGGTAGTAGGACCGGGGAG.

Regarding this clone: The CDR3 end is not reached by the read, which stops 3 residues before it; the germline J gene fills it in. This sequence joins TRBV28 and TRBJ2-3; D might be TRBD1 (6 bases). With 7 bases removed from V and 4 bases from J, the gap between germline ends came to 12 bases. CDR1 is MDHEN and CDR2 is SYDVKM in the germline V gene. This CDR3 comprises 13 residues. The CDR3 is CASKQPGADTQYF. The CDR3 bases that were read are TGTGCCAGCAAACAACCAGGGGCAGATACG.

This clone is medium-sized by frequency. The sequence runs out 3 residues before the end of the CDR3; the remainder is reconstructed from the germline J gene. The chain has TRBV7-9 and TRBJ1-4, with TRBD1 as a possible D gene (6 bases). The germline V gene encodes CDR1 SEHNR and CDR2 FQNEAQ (reference sequence). V was cut by 2 bases and J by 7 bases, with 11 bases left in between. This CDR3 spans 14 amino acids. The sequenced CDR3 bases are TGTGCCAGCAGCTTACCTGAAGGGGGTGAAAAA. Translation: CASSLPEGGEK. The CDR3 in its entirety is CASSLPEGGEKLFF.

About this clone itself: The read halts 3 residues ahead of the CDR3 end, with the missing end drawn from the germline J gene. The gene calls are TRBV19 and TRBJ2-2, with D possibly being TRBD2 (5 bases). The CDR3 is made up of 15 amino acids. V dropped 3 bases and J dropped 0 bases, with 8 bases sitting between them. Germline lookup yields CDR1 LNHDA and CDR2 SQIVND (reference sequence). Partial CDR3 DNA: TGTGCCAGTAGTATCGAGGGCACGAACACCGGGGAG. Translating gives CASSIEGTNTGE. The entire CDR3 reads CASSIEGTNTGELFF.

As to this clone: The read ends 3 residues early relative to the CDR3; the germline J gene fills the gap. This chain connects TRBV5-6 to TRBJ1-1, with D possibly being TRBD1 (5 bases). CDR1 is SGHDT and CDR2 is YYEEEE in the germline V gene. Trimming stripped 0 bases from V and 1 base from J, with 10 bases between. CDR3 length: 15 residues. The sequenced CDR3 bases are TGTGCCAGCAGCTTGGGGGCCCAGGGGAACACTGAA. Residues: CASSLGAQGNTE. From start to end, the CDR3 is CASSLGAQGNTEAFF. Using reference TRBV5-6 and TRBJ1-1 for the parts outside the CDR3, the full variable domain is DAGVTQSPTHLIKTRGQQVTLRCSPKSGHDTVSWYQQALGQGPQFIFQYYEEEERQRGNFPDRFSGHQFPNYSSELNVNALLLGDSALYLCASSLGAQGNTEAFFGQGTRLTVV.

Details on this clone: The observed sequence ends 3 residues before the CDR3 terminus, with the missing tail filled in from the germline J gene. The chain recombines TRBV20-1 with TRBJ2-7, with D perhaps matching TRBD2 (5 bases). Germline CDR1 and CDR2: DFQATT and SNEGSKA (reference sequence). The CDR3 totals 16 residues. V was pared by 2 bases and J by 4 bases, with 21 bases between. The covered CDR3 bases are TGCAGTGCTAGATCGGACTCCCTAGGGAGTGGGTACGAG. It specifies CSARSDSLGSGYE. Given in full, the CDR3 is CSARSDSLGSGYEQYF.

Regarding this clone: The read ends 3 residues early relative to the CDR3; the germline J gene fills the gap. The V call is TRBV27, the J call TRBJ2-1; 9 nucleotides match TRBD1. Trimming at V came to 6 bases and at J to 7 bases, leaving 7 bases not matched to a gene. This CDR3 has 14 amino acids. Per germline, CDR1 MNHEY and CDR2 SMNVEV (reference sequence). This chain's CDR3 is CASRGTGLTNEQFF. The sequenced part of the CDR3 DNA is TGTGCCAGCAGGGGGACAGGGTTGACTAATGAG.

Of note for this clone: Coverage ceases 3 residues before the CDR3 finishes, and the germline J gene fills in the end. The chain employs TRBV28 and TRBJ1-1; D unresolved. Per the germline V gene, CDR1 is MDHEN and CDR2 is SYDVKM. V was pared by 2 bases and J by 3 bases, with 10 bases between. The CDR3 contains 14 residues. CDR3 bases read: TGTGCCAGCAGTTTAAGAACACCTTACACTGAA. Its translation: CASSLRTPYTE. The whole CDR3 sequence reads CASSLRTPYTEAFF.

Notes on this clone: The read gets to within 3 residues of the CDR3 end, and the germline J gene fills in the rest. The genes are TRBV6-1 and TRBJ2-7, with unresolved D. This CDR3 has 15 amino acids. Trimming cost V 1 base and J 2 bases, with 12 bases left between them. CDR1 is MNHNS and CDR2 is SASEGT in the germline V gene. The CDR3 spells CASSEVGSSAYEQYF. The covered CDR3 bases are TGTGCCAGCAGTGAAGTTGGTAGCTCAGCCTACGAG.

This clone ranks as medium-sized in terms of frequency. The read ends 3 residues shy of where the CDR3 ends; the end is completed using the germline J gene. J is TRBJ1-2 and V is TRBV29-1; TRBD1 aligns across 8 bases. CDR1 and CDR2 from the germline V gene are SQVTM and ANQGSEA. The CDR3 length is 12 residues. V lost 7 bases and J lost 4; bases outside the gene matches: 5. The CDR3 bases that were read are TGCAGCGGGAAGACAGGGGCCTATGGC. Translation gives CSGKTGAYG. The full CDR3 reads CSGKTGAYGYTF.

A word on this clone: Read coverage stops 3 residues before the CDR3 terminus; the germline J gene supplies the remainder. The chain is built from TRBV10-2 and TRBJ2-1; D is perhaps TRBD2 (5 bases). Trimming removed 7 bases at V and 2 bases at J, with 12 bases between. The CDR3 covers 14 residues. Germline V gene sequence: CDR1 WSHSY, CDR2 SAAADI. Partial CDR3 DNA: TGCGCCAGCACCCCCTTGCGGGCCTACAATGAG. Protein product: CASTPLRAYNE. The entire CDR3 is CASTPLRAYNEQFF.